The 8 T cell receptor beta chains below all came from one sample that was sequenced in a study of cytomegalovirus exposure and HLA in healthy donors. The primer mix had 60 Vbeta and 13 Jbeta primers. Sequenced by immunoSEQ multiplex PCR; TCRdb stores in-frame clones only, minus some. Its clone listing holds some 110,000 clones. Sequenced input: PBMCs. The receptors originated from a man younger than 45 in good health and CMV-seronegative.

V gene TRBV9 combines with J gene TRBJ1-1; possibly TRBD1 for D (6 bases). Germline assignment: CDR1 SGDLS and CDR2 YYNGEE. V lost 0 bases to trimming and J lost 3 bases, with 12 bases between them. The CDR3 has 15 residues. The CDR3 loop is CASSVDGGRDTEAFF. CDR3 in DNA: TGTGCCAGCAGCGTAGACGGGGGGCGAGACACTGAAGCTTTCTTT.

This rearrangement joins TRBV30 to TRBJ1-1; D uncertain. Per germline, CDR1 GTSNPN and CDR2 SVGIG (reference sequence). V lost 3 bases to trimming and J lost 0 bases, with 17 bases between them. The CDR3 totals 16 residues. The CDR3 protein is CAWRSPPGRLNTEAFF. DNA for the CDR3: TGTGCCTGGAGATCTCCCCCCGGCAGGCTGAACACTGAAGCTTTCTTT.

The chain combines TRBV9 with TRBJ2-3; 7 bases align to TRBD1. Germline CDR1 reads SGDLS; CDR2 reads YYNGEE. The trim removed 3 bases at V and 1 base at J, leaving 5 bases unmatched. This CDR3 comprises 15 residues. The CDR3 region has the DNA TGTGCCAGCAGCGCGACAGGGCATGGCACAGATACGCAGTATTTT. This sequence encodes CASSATGHGTDTQYF.

This chain connects TRBV7-9 to TRBJ1-1; tentative D call: TRBD1 (6 bases). The CDR3 totals 16 residues. V lost 5 bases and J 1 base, leaving 17 bases between the germline ends. Germline assignment: CDR1 SEHNR and CDR2 FQNEAQ (reference sequence). CDR3 sequence (DNA): TGTGCCAGCAGCCTACAGGGTTGGACCCCGAACACTGAAGCTTTCTTT. As protein: CASSLQGWTPNTEAFF. Full variable domain (rest looked up from reference TRBV7-9 and TRBJ1-1): DTGVSQNPRHKITKRGQNVTFRCDPISEHNRLYWYRQTLGQGPEFLTYFQNEAQLEKSRLLSDRFSAERPKGSFSTLEIQRTEQGDSAMYLCASSLQGWTPNTEAFFGQGTRLTVV.

The chain recombines TRBV5-6 with TRBJ1-1; 7 positions agree with TRBD1. Trimming at V came to 3 bases and at J to 6 bases, leaving 23 bases not matched to a gene. The germline gives CDR1 SGHDT, CDR2 YYEEEE. The length of the CDR3 is 19 residues. CDR3 amino acids: CASSWFSYWRQGAEAEAFF. The DNA of the CDR3 is TGTGCCAGCAGCTGGTTCTCCTATTGGCGACAGGGCGCTGAGGCTGAAGCTTTCTTT.

V gene TRBV25-1 combines with J gene TRBJ1-1, with 12 positions matching TRBD1. This CDR3 contains 16 residues. J lost 7 bases, V lost 6 bases, and 12 bases had no gene match. CDR1 and CDR2 from the germline V gene are MGHDK and SYGVNS. CDR3 in amino acids: CASSPGTGGAGFEAFF. Written as DNA, the CDR3 is TGTGCCAGCAGCCCCGGGACAGGGGGCGCCGGCTTTGAAGCTTTCTTT.

J is TRBJ2-7 and V is TRBV25-1; D is ambiguous. The germline V gene has CDR1 MGHDK and CDR2 SYGVNS. V was clipped by 4 bases and J by 10 bases, with 14 bases between them. The CDR3 consists of 12 residues. The CDR3 region has the DNA TGTGCCAGCAGTGTTGAACCCGCGGTCCAGTACTTC. Amino acid sequence: CASSVEPAVQYF.

The chain uses TRBV5-1 and TRBJ2-7, with D tentatively TRBD1 (6 bases). Per the germline V gene, CDR1 is SGHRS and CDR2 is YFSETQ. CDR3 length equals 13 residues. The V and J ends lost 4 bases and 5 bases respectively, with 13 bases between them. This chain's CDR3 is CASSQRGINEQYF. In DNA form, the CDR3 reads TGCGCCAGCAGCCAGAGGGGGATAAACGAGCAGTACTTC.